Following are 3 T cell receptor beta chains from one sample sequenced in a study of blood T cell repertoires in COVID-19. Measured with immunoSEQ multiplex PCR; TCRdb has only the in-frame clones, and not every one. The table has over 200,000 clones, about 86% seen once; the top ten hold approximately 6.2%. Specimen: peripheral blood. The receptor source for this set is a man aged 60-69 years who had recovered from COVID-19.

The chain uses TRBV18 and TRBJ2-1; perhaps TRBD2 as D (5 bases). The ends were cut back, 3 bases at V and 7 bases at J, with 13 bases in the middle. Germline lookup yields CDR1 KGHSH and CDR2 LQKENI. CDR3 length equals 14 residues. The CDR3 is CASSPDSGGNEQFF. The CDR3 bases are TGTGCCAGCTCACCGGATTCCGGCGGGAATGAGCAGTTCTTC.

The rearrangement joins TRBV3-1 (or the pseudogene TRBV3-2) to TRBJ1-4; no reliable D call. CDR3 size: 16 residues. The germline V gene has CDR1 LGHDT and CDR2 YNNKEL (reference sequence). V was trimmed by 5 bases and J by 2 bases, leaving 15 bases between them. CDR3 nucleotide sequence: TGTGCCAGCAGCAGAGCCCGTACGCATACTAATGAAAAACTGTTTTTT. It translates to CASSRARTHTNEKLFF.

V and J are TRBV24-1 and TRBJ1-5; TRBD1 might be the D (5 bases). The CDR3 is 16 residues long. From germline, CDR1 is KGHDR and CDR2 SFDVKD. The germline V and J ends were trimmed by 9 bases and 0 bases, with 17 bases remaining between them. CDR3 amino acids: CATPPEEGYSNQPQHF. In DNA, the CDR3 is TGTGCCACCCCCCCTGAGGAGGGGTATAGCAATCAGCCCCAGCATTTT.